This T cell receptor (beta chain) comes out of a study of post-analysis software for immune sequencing data. Study-level findings and limits: Four or five TRBV segments, TRBV5-6, TRBV5-1 and TRBV20-1 among them, were found more frequent in patients than controls. F measure grouped same-batch samples tightly together.

TCR beta libraries were prepared from cDNA with unique molecular identifiers. There were roughly 0.95 to 10 million T cells, and roughly 0.5 million cDNA molecules came from them. TCRdb fed the PCR reads into MiXCR, producing one record per CDR3 protein. The data contain 820,000 or so distinct CDR3 sequences, roughly 50% of them seen just once; the ten biggest clones take up approximately 4.5%. In this sample, this clonotype turned up once. The antigen remains undetermined. Germline CDR1 and CDR2: LNHDA and SQIVND (reference sequence). This CDR3 contains 15 residues. Losses at the gene ends were 4 bases for V and 1 base for J; bases not matched to a gene: 5.

The TCR was taken from a girl under 18 with multiple sclerosis. Material for sequencing was blood. V usage is TRBV19 and J usage is TRBJ1-2; TRBD1 agrees at 8 bases. The CDR3 spells CASSTGTGFNYGYTF. CDR3 DNA: TGTGCCAGTAGTACCGGGACAGGATTTAACTATGGCTACACCTTC.